The 26 T cell receptor beta chains given below trace back to one sample, sequenced in a study of naive and memory T cell subsets. Study results and caveats: Especially in CD8 cells, naive repertoires contained a few larger clonotypes, possibly CD45RA-re-expressing memory cells.

Both TRBC1 and TRBC2 were covered by a beta constant-region primer of two equimolar oligonucleotides. Ligated cDNA was amplified by four rounds of PCR with nested alpha and beta constant-region primers and SP2. Each CDR3 protein gets one entry after TCRdb re-called the UMI-ligation and nested PCR reads with MiXCR. The sample holds 150,000 or so distinct CDR3 sequences, about 20% seen once. Their specific antigens are unknown. Source material: naive CD4+ T cells from blood. All receptors derive from a human donor in good health.

The chain uses TRBV5-4 and TRBJ2-5, with 15 bases fitting TRBD2. In germline, CDR1 is SGHNT, CDR2 YYREEE (reference sequence). Losses at the gene ends were 4 bases for V and 1 base for J; bases not matched to a gene: 5. This CDR3 has 17 amino acids. The CDR3 DNA is TGTGCCAGCAGCGATGGGACTAGCGGGAGGCTCCAAGAGACCCAGTACTTC. Residues: CASSDGTSGRLQETQYF.

Turning to this clonotype: This clone may be a read error of a much larger clone one base away. This rearrangement joins TRBV29-1 to TRBJ2-2; D might be TRBD2 (5 bases). The ends were cut back, 8 bases at V and 6 bases at J, with 19 bases in the middle. Germline CDR1 is SQVTM and CDR2 is ANQGSEA. The CDR3 loop spans 14 amino acids. CDR3: CSCVQSGRAGELFF. The CDR3 coding sequence is TGCAGCTGTGTCCAATCCGGGCGGGCCGGGGAGCTGTTTTTT.

CDR3 sequence (DNA): TGTGCCAGCAGCCGACAGTGGAACACTGAAGCTTTCTTT. It translates to CASSRQWNTEAFF. The V and J genes are TRBV6-5 and TRBJ1-1; D is possibly TRBD1 (5 bases). CDR3 size: 13 residues. The V and J ends lost 6 bases and 1 base respectively, with 9 bases between them. Germline CDR1 and CDR2: MNHEY and SVGAGI.

The gene calls are TRBV27 and TRBJ1-5, with 7 nucleotides matching TRBD1. V was pared by 5 bases and J by 1 base, with 8 bases of the junction left unmatched. Germline CDR1 reads MNHEY; CDR2 reads SMNVEV (reference sequence). This CDR3 is built from 16 residues. The DNA of the CDR3 is TGTGCCAGCAGTCCACGACAGGGTAGAAGCAATCAGCCCCAGCATTTT. It is translated as CASSPRQGRSNQPQHF.

The sample holds many counts of this clonotype. The rearrangement joins TRBV24-1 to TRBJ2-1; the D gene is possibly TRBD2 (6 bases). Germline loops: CDR1 KGHDR, CDR2 SFDVKD. The CDR3 spans 15 residues. Trimming shortened V by 3 bases and J by 6 bases, and 14 bases separated the two germline ends. In DNA, the CDR3 is TGTGCCACCAGTGATCGGGAGCGGTGGGGCAATGAGCAGTTCTTC. Translating gives CATSDRERWGNEQFF.

This clonotype was counted once. The CDR3 here is CASSLSVGSYSNQPQHF. CDR3 nucleotides: TGTGCCAGCAGCTTGTCGGTAGGGAGTTATAGCAATCAGCCCCAGCATTTT. V usage is TRBV7-2 and J usage is TRBJ1-5; the D is unclear. V lost 3 bases, J lost 0 bases, and 15 bases lay in between. The germline gives CDR1 SGHTA, CDR2 FQGNSA. CDR3 length: 17 amino acids.

The chain links TRBV7-2 to TRBJ2-1; D not resolved. V lost 0 bases to trimming and J lost 8 bases, with 8 bases between them. Germline V gene data show CDR1 as SGHTA and CDR2 as FQGNSA. The CDR3 contains 13 residues. This CDR3 is CASSLAEVYEQFF. The DNA of the CDR3 is TGTGCCAGCAGCTTAGCCGAGGTCTATGAGCAGTTCTTC.

V gene TRBV4-3 combines with J gene TRBJ2-6; TRBD1 aligns across 9 bases. Germline V lookup: CDR1 LGHNA, CDR2 YSLEER. This CDR3 comprises 19 residues. V was clipped by 0 bases and J by 3 bases; unmatched bases: 9. The CDR3 reads CASSQDRPTGGYGANVLTF. CDR3 bases: TGCGCCAGCAGCCAAGATAGGCCGACAGGGGGATATGGGGCCAACGTCCTGACTTTC.

The rearrangement links TRBV29-1 to TRBJ2-5; 12 positions match TRBD1. The CDR3 has 12 amino acids. From germline, CDR1 is SQVTM and CDR2 ANQGSEA. Trimming removed 7 bases from V and 7 bases from J; junction bases left unmatched: 4. Here the CDR3 DNA reads TGCAGCGCGGGACAGGGGGCGGCGACCCAGTACTTC. It is translated as CSAGQGAATQYF. Full variable domain (missing parts from reference TRBV29-1 and TRBJ2-5): SAVISQKPSRDICQRGTSLTIQCQVDSQVTMMFWYRQQPGQSLTLIATANQGSEATYESGFVIDKFPISRPNLTFSTLTVSNMSPEDSSIYLCSAGQGAATQYFGPGTRLLVL.

This rearrangement joins TRBV28 to TRBJ2-4; tentative D call: TRBD2 (6 bases). The CDR3 runs to 17 residues. CDR1 MDHEN and CDR2 SYDVKM come from the germline V gene. Deletions cut 1 base from V and 2 bases from J, with 15 bases between. CDR3 coding DNA: TGTGCCAGCAGTTTATTGGCCGGGAGCGGCACCAAAAACATTCAGTACTTC. Protein: CASSLLAGSGTKNIQYF.

This clonotype has more than one count but fewer than ten. The chain links TRBV12-3 or TRBV12-4 to TRBJ2-7; a possible D gene is TRBD2 (6 bases). The CDR3 has 14 amino acids. V lost 7 bases, J lost 6 bases, and 19 bases lay in between. The CDR3 DNA reads TGTGCCAGCACCCGGGACTCTCAGCCGGGCGAGCAGTACTTC. It specifies CASTRDSQPGEQYF.

The V gene is TRBV5-1, the J gene TRBJ2-5; TRBD2 might be the D (5 bases). The CDR3 consists of 14 residues. Germline assignment: CDR1 SGHRS and CDR2 YFSETQ. Trimming cost V 2 bases and J 4 bases, with 12 bases left between them. CDR3 loop: CASSFEFRGETQYF. The CDR3 DNA reads TGCGCCAGCAGCTTTGAGTTCCGGGGAGAGACCCAGTACTTC.

This clonotype was found many times. The J gene is TRBJ2-7, the V gene TRBV21-1; the table assigns TRBD2, which was not confirmed against the DNA. TRBV21-1 is deemed a pseudogene. The CDR3 consists of 15 residues. The CDR3 nucleotides are TGTGCCAGCAGACCTACTAGCGGGAGTCCCCACGAGCAGTACTTC. Residues: CASRPTSGSPHEQYF.

This clonotype was counted between two and nine times. The CDR3 region has the DNA TGTGCCAGCAGCCGAGGACAGGGGGACCACTACGAGCAGTACTTC. Its protein product is CASSRGQGDHYEQYF. The chain joins TRBV5-5 to TRBJ2-7, with 10 bases lining up with TRBD1. The CDR3 runs 15 residues. The V and J ends lost 4 bases and 3 bases, in that order; junction bases with no gene match: 7. CDR1 and CDR2 (germline): SGHKS, YYEKEE (reference sequence).

This clonotype was counted many times. Compared with germline, one end of the junction differs, possibly owing to a read error. The rearrangement joins TRBV5-1 to TRBJ2-1, with D possibly called TRBD1 or TRBD2 (5 bases each). CDR3 length: 14 residues. The germline gives CDR1 SGHRS, CDR2 YFSETQ. Here the CDR3 reads CASSLSTGTNEQFF. CDR3 bases: TGTGCCAGCAGCTTAAGTACCGGGACGAATGAGCAGTTCTTC.

This clonotype turned up a few times. This chain links TRBV12-3 or TRBV12-4 with TRBJ1-5, with D hard to call. V lost 6 bases to trimming and J lost 4 bases, with 7 bases between them. The CDR3 contains 12 residues. Here the CDR3 DNA reads TGTGCCAGCAGGGAGGTAAATCAGCCCCAGCATTTT. Protein: CASREVNQPQHF.

This clonotype was counted only a few times. The DNA of the CDR3 is TGTGCCAGCAGCCAAACGGACAGACCCAATCAGCCCCAGCATTTT. Residues: CASSQTDRPNQPQHF. The J gene is TRBJ1-5, the V gene TRBV7-2; tentative D call: TRBD1 (6 bases). The ends were cut back, 5 bases at V and 3 bases at J, with 14 bases in the middle. This CDR3 is built from 15 residues. The V gene's germline CDR1 is SGHTA and CDR2 FQGNSA.

The table lists this clonotype with a few counts. The V gene is TRBV27, the J gene TRBJ2-3, with TRBD1 identical over 9 bases. V was pared by 5 bases and J by 0 bases, with 6 bases of the junction left unmatched. The CDR3 extends over 16 amino acids. Germline-derived CDR1 and CDR2 are MNHEY and SMNVEV (reference sequence). The CDR3 coding sequence is TGTGCCAGCAGTCCGGGACAGGGAACTAGCACAGATACGCAGTATTTT. It codes for CASSPGQGTSTDTQYF.

This clonotype has ten or more counts. The genes are TRBV28 and TRBJ1-1; D is ambiguous. The V end was cut by 5 bases, the J end by 0 bases, with 16 bases between. Germline CDR1 and CDR2: MDHEN and SYDVKM. This CDR3 comprises 16 residues. CDR3 DNA sequence: TGTGCCAGCAGTATCATCAAGCTTTTAATGAACACTGAAGCTTTCTTT. This gives the protein CASSIIKLLMNTEAFF.

This clonotype was seen more than once but under ten times. The chain employs TRBV28 and TRBJ2-7; 9 bases agree with TRBD1. V lost 6 bases to trimming and J lost 5 bases; unmatched junction nucleotides: 11. The CDR3 consists of 15 residues. Germline CDR1 is MDHEN and CDR2 is SYDVKM. The CDR3, as DNA: TGTGCCAGCAGACCAACCGGGACAGGGATGCACGAGCAGTACTTC. This sequence encodes CASRPTGTGMHEQYF.

This chain joins TRBV5-1 and TRBJ2-1; 9 bases match TRBD1. This CDR3 is built from 15 residues. V dropped 4 bases and J dropped 4; count of bases not matched to a gene: 6. From germline, CDR1 is SGHRS and CDR2 YFSETQ. The CDR3 here is CASSPGQGQYNEQFF. The DNA for the CDR3 is TGCGCCAGCAGCCCAGGACAGGGGCAGTACAATGAGCAGTTCTTC.

This clonotype was seen a handful of times. The chain links TRBV29-1 to TRBJ1-5; D is ambiguous. V gave up 6 bases and J gave up 3 bases, with 9 bases separating them. Looked up from germline, CDR1 is SQVTM and CDR2 is ANQGSEA. The CDR3 runs 12 residues. The CDR3 DNA sequence: TGCAGCGTGGGCAGGCTCAATCAGCCCCAGCATTTT. It is translated as CSVGRLNQPQHF.

This clonotype was seen repeatedly, ten times or more. J is TRBJ2-1 and V is TRBV7-6; D is possibly TRBD2 (6 bases). Trimming cost V 3 bases and J 9 bases, with 12 bases left between them. The CDR3 totals 13 residues. The V gene's germline CDR1 is SGHVS and CDR2 FNYEAQ. CDR3 bases: TGTGCCAGCAGCTTGGGGACGGGAGCTGAGCAGTTCTTC. Protein sequence: CASSLGTGAEQFF.

This clonotype was observed a few times. The chain links TRBV6-5 to TRBJ2-5, with 8 positions matching TRBD2. The CDR3 is 16 amino acids. Germline V gene lookup returns CDR1 MNHEY and CDR2 SVGAGI. The junction had 5 bases not matched to a gene; V was cut back by 0 bases and J by 2 bases. The CDR3 is CASSYSAGTRQETQYF. The CDR3 DNA reads as TGTGCCAGCAGTTACTCAGCCGGGACTAGACAAGAGACCCAGTACTTC.

This clonotype came up a few times. The CDR3 DNA follows: TGTGCCAGCAGTTGGTATGAGGCCACCCTCCACTTT. Its translation is CASSWYEATLHF. The chain links TRBV12-3 or TRBV12-4 to TRBJ1-6; no reliable D call. The V end lost 4 bases, the J end lost 14 bases, and 12 bases lay between the germline ends. The CDR3 totals 12 residues.

The chain recombines TRBV29-1 with TRBJ1-2, with D hard to call. CDR1 and CDR2 (germline): SQVTM, ANQGSEA. The CDR3 spans 12 residues. V was shortened by 4 bases and J by 4 bases, with 10 bases between the two germline ends. Here the CDR3 reads CSVVGEAYGYTF. DNA of the CDR3: TGCAGCGTTGTCGGGGAAGCCTATGGCTACACCTTC.